These 26 T cell receptor beta chains originate from one sample sequenced in a study of blood T cell repertoires in COVID-19. Profiled with immunoSEQ multiplex PCR; TCRdb holds only in-frame clones, not every one. The sample has 34,000 or so clones, 80% seen once; the top ten hold less than 35%. The sequenced sample consisted of peripheral blood. The receptors were gathered from a man older than 75 with acute or convalescent COVID-19.

In its sample, this clone was seen a few times. The chain links TRBV7-9 to TRBJ2-2, with D tentatively TRBD2 (6 bases). Per germline, CDR1 SEHNR and CDR2 FQNEAQ (reference sequence). The CDR3 consists of 20 residues. The V end lost 5 bases, the J end lost 0 bases, and 25 bases lay between the germline ends. The CDR3 spells CASSRGRVAVQFANTGELFF. In nucleotides, the CDR3 is TGTGCCAGCAGCCGGGGGAGAGTAGCGGTTCAATTCGCGAACACCGGGGAGCTGTTTTTT.

The chain uses TRBV21-1 and TRBJ2-1; the table's D call TRBD2 went unverified against the DNA. TRBV21-1 is designated a pseudogene. The CDR3 runs 17 residues. Written as DNA, the CDR3 is TGTGCCAGCAGAGGACTAGCGGGAGAGTTTTCCTACAATGAGCAGTTCTTC. It codes for CASRGLAGEFSYNEQFF.

This clone is labeled medium-sized (0.01 to 0.1%). This rearrangement joins TRBV6-2 or TRBV6-3 to TRBJ1-6, with 9 bases aligning to TRBD1. CDR1 is MNHEY and CDR2 is SVGEGT in the germline V gene. There are 21 residues in the CDR3. Trimming at V came to 2 bases and at J to 0 bases, leaving 14 bases not matched to a gene. The CDR3 here is CASSYPGTGRPRSSYNSPLHF. In DNA form, the CDR3 reads TGTGCCAGCAGTTACCCTGGGACAGGGCGACCAAGAAGCTCCTATAATTCACCCCTCCACTTT.

V gene TRBV28 combines with J gene TRBJ2-3; 9 bases fit TRBD2. Trimming at V came to 8 bases and at J to 3 bases, leaving 12 bases not matched to a gene. The CDR3 spans 16 residues. Per the germline V gene, CDR1 is MDHEN and CDR2 is SYDVKM. CDR3 sequence reads: CASDRWRGGQTDTQYF. The CDR3 DNA is TGTGCCAGCGATCGCTGGCGGGGGGGCCAGACAGATACGCAGTATTTT.

J is TRBJ2-2 and V is TRBV19; D remains unclear. The CDR3 is made up of 12 amino acids. V dropped 2 bases and J dropped 4 bases, with 2 bases sitting between them. Germline CDR1 is LNHDA and CDR2 is SQIVND (reference sequence). The CDR3 here is CASSILTGELFF. DNA of the CDR3: TGTGCCAGTAGTATACTCACCGGGGAGCTGTTTTTT.

J is TRBJ2-7 and V is TRBV7-2, with TRBD1 matching 11 bases. The length of the CDR3 is 18 residues. V shed 1 base, J shed 2 bases, and the junction held 10 bases outside the gene matches. Germline V gene lookup returns CDR1 SGHTA and CDR2 FQGNSA. CDR3 in amino acids: CASSLDWDRGAQAYEQYF. The CDR3 nucleotides read TGTGCCAGCAGCTTAGACTGGGACAGGGGGGCGCAGGCCTACGAGCAGTACTTC. Based on the CDR3 plus reference TRBV7-2 and TRBJ2-7, the full variable domain is GAGVSQSPSNKVTEKGKDVELRCDPISGHTALYWYRQSLGQGLEFLIYFQGNSAPDKSGLPSDRFSAERTGGSVSTLTIQRTQQEDSAVYLCASSLDWDRGAQAYEQYFGPGTRLTVT.

The rearrangement joins TRBV9 to TRBJ2-2; possibly TRBD2 for D (7 bases). Trimming left V 3 bases short and J 4 bases short, with 16 bases between. Per germline, CDR1 SGDLS and CDR2 YYNGEE. This CDR3 is built from 16 residues. The CDR3 sequence is CASSALGGARTGELFF. The CDR3 DNA follows: TGTGCCAGCAGCGCCCTAGGGGGGGCGCGCACCGGGGAGCTGTTTTTT.

The chain joins TRBV27 to TRBJ2-6, with D possibly being TRBD1 (5 bases). Germline V CDR1 and CDR2: MNHEY, SMNVEV (reference sequence). CDR3 length: 17 amino acids. The ends were cut back, 6 bases at V and 3 bases at J, with 18 bases in the middle. In nucleotides, the CDR3 is TGTGCCAGCAGCCGGACCAGGGTAGGGCTTGGGGCCAACGTCCTGACTTTC. This translates into CASSRTRVGLGANVLTF.

The chain has TRBV5-8 and TRBJ1-5, with D unresolved. Germline CDR1 and CDR2: SGHTS and YDEGEE. This CDR3 spans 17 amino acids. Trimming removed 5 bases from V and 0 bases from J, with 18 bases in between. In DNA, the CDR3 is TGTGCCAGCAGTTCCGCTGGTACTTATTATAGCAATCAGCCCCAGCATTTT. It codes for CASSSAGTYYSNQPQHF.

The V gene is TRBV5-1, the J gene TRBJ2-3, with TRBD2 as a possible D gene (5 bases). V lost 4 bases to trimming and J lost 5 bases, with 17 bases between them. This CDR3 has 15 amino acids. Germline lookup yields CDR1 SGHRS and CDR2 YFSETQ. CDR3: CASSPPRLRVDTQYF. The CDR3 DNA reads TGCGCCAGCAGCCCGCCGAGACTGCGGGTAGATACGCAGTATTTT.

The rearrangement links TRBV4-1 to TRBJ2-7; 8 nucleotides agree with TRBD1. The CDR3 spans 14 residues. Germline assignment: CDR1 MGHRA and CDR2 YSYEKL. V lost 0 bases to trimming and J lost 5 bases; unmatched junction nucleotides: 3. Written as DNA, the CDR3 is TGCGCCAGCAGCCAAGAGTCAGGGGGCCACGAGCAGTACTTC. It codes for CASSQESGGHEQYF.

The V gene is TRBV27, the J gene TRBJ2-2, with 10 bases that match TRBD1. The CDR3 length is 17 residues. J gave up 1 base and V 3 bases, and 5 bases lay outside the gene matches. CDR1 is MNHEY, CDR2 SMNVEV, per germline (reference sequence). For the CDR3, the DNA is TGTGCCAGCAGTTTTGACAGGGGGCGAGGGAACACCGGGGAGCTGTTTTTT. This codes for CASSFDRGRGNTGELFF.

The rearrangement links TRBV11-2 to TRBJ1-2; the match to TRBD1 covers 8 bases. The CDR3 loop spans 14 amino acids. Germline V gene sequence: CDR1 SGHAT, CDR2 FQNNGV. The trim removed 1 base at V and 4 bases at J, leaving 2 bases unmatched. CDR3 amino acids: CASSLVTGGYGYTF. The CDR3 coding sequence is TGTGCCAGCAGCTTAGTAACAGGGGGCTATGGCTACACCTTC.

As DNA, the CDR3 is TGCAGTGCTAGTGTGGGGCTGGTGGGCAATCAGCCCCAGCATTTT. Its protein product is CSASVGLVGNQPQHF. J is TRBJ1-5 and V is TRBV20-1; TRBD1 might be the D (5 bases). This CDR3 spans 15 amino acids. Trimming took 3 bases from V and 2 from J, leaving 14 bases between them. CDR1 is DFQATT and CDR2 is SNEGSKA in the germline V gene (reference sequence).

This sequence joins TRBV9 and TRBJ1-1, with a tentative D call TRBD1 (6 bases). The V and J ends lost 4 bases and 6 bases respectively, with 16 bases between them. The CDR3 is made up of 14 amino acids. Germline V gives CDR1 SGDLS, CDR2 YYNGEE. The CDR3 DNA is TGTGCCAGCAGCAGGACAGTGCGTGAGCCTGAAGCTTTCTTT. Protein: CASSRTVREPEAFF.

The table lists this clone with a few counts. The chain recombines TRBV30 with TRBJ1-5, with D unresolved. V gave up 4 bases and J gave up 5 bases, with 12 bases separating them. This CDR3 contains 13 residues. Germline loops: CDR1 GTSNPN, CDR2 SVGIG (reference sequence). The CDR3 protein is CAWTLGLDQPQHF. The DNA for the CDR3 is TGTGCCTGGACTCTAGGACTTGATCAGCCCCAGCATTTT.

This clone showed up just a few times. The gene calls are TRBV7-9 and TRBJ2-1; 7 bases agree with TRBD1. The germline V gene has CDR1 SEHNR and CDR2 FQNEAQ (reference sequence). This CDR3 is built from 15 residues. J was trimmed by 5 bases and V by 6 bases; bases with no gene match: 10. CDR3 sequence: CASSSRTGPNNEQFF. The DNA for the CDR3 is TGTGCCAGCAGTTCGCGGACAGGACCAAACAATGAGCAGTTCTTC.

CDR3 bases: TGCGCCAGCAGCTTGTATTTGGCTAGCGGGGAGACCCAGTACTTC. It is translated as CASSLYLASGETQYF. The rearrangement uses TRBV5-1 and TRBJ2-5; 8 bases fit TRBD2. CDR1 is SGHRS, CDR2 YFSETQ, per germline. Trimming took 1 base from V and 5 from J; bases not matched to a gene: 7. This CDR3 has 15 amino acids.

This clone has a handful of counts. The rearrangement uses TRBV7-3 and TRBJ1-1, with D hard to call. This CDR3 contains 14 residues. Germline lookup yields CDR1 SGHTA and CDR2 FQGTGA. V was clipped by 5 bases and J by 0 bases, with 10 bases between them. CDR3 DNA sequence: TGTGCCAGCAGCCCTGGAGTTATGAACACTGAAGCTTTCTTT. It translates to CASSPGVMNTEAFF.

This CDR3 is CASSPSGRPEAFF. The CDR3 DNA reads as TGTGCCAGCAGCCCCTCCGGTCGCCCTGAAGCTTTCTTT. The gene calls are TRBV5-5 and TRBJ1-1; unclear D gene. V lost 4 bases and J 6 bases, leaving 13 bases between the germline ends. This CDR3 spans 13 amino acids. Germline lookup yields CDR1 SGHKS and CDR2 YYEKEE (reference sequence).

J is TRBJ1-2 and V is TRBV21-1. TRBV21-1 is annotated as a pseudogene. This CDR3 contains 15 residues. CDR3 DNA sequence: TGTGCCAGCAGCAAAGTAGAGGGCGGATGGCGGCTTTACACCTTC. Its translation: CASSKVEGGWRLYTF.

There are a few counts of this clone. The rearrangement links TRBV18 to TRBJ1-2, with 8 bases fitting TRBD1. Germline trimming cut 5 bases from V and 3 bases from J; bases unmatched to any gene: 5. This CDR3 is 14 amino acids long. The germline V gene has CDR1 KGHSH and CDR2 LQKENI. The CDR3 loop is CASSAQGADYGYTF. CDR3 in DNA: TGTGCCAGCTCAGCTCAGGGGGCGGACTATGGCTACACCTTC.

The V call is TRBV2, the J call TRBJ1-5; a possible D gene is TRBD1 (5 bases). CDR3 length: 13 residues. V lost 8 bases and J 1 base, leaving 9 bases between the germline ends. Per the germline V gene, CDR1 is SNHLY and CDR2 is FYNNEI. The CDR3 is CASVRDSNQPQHF. The CDR3 bases are TGTGCCAGCGTGCGGGACAGCAATCAGCCCCAGCATTTT. The variable domain in full, completed from reference TRBV2 and TRBJ1-5, reads EPEVTQTPSHQVTQMGQEVILRCVPISNHLYFYWYRQILGQKVEFLVSFYNNEISEKSEIFDDQFSVERPDGSNFTLKIRSTKLEDSAMYFCASVRDSNQPQHFGDGTRLSIL.

V and J are TRBV7-3 and TRBJ2-3, with 7 bases aligning to TRBD1. Germline CDR1 reads SGHTA; CDR2 reads FQGTGA. The CDR3 is 14 amino acids. The V and J ends lost 5 bases and 3 bases, in that order; junction bases with no gene match: 5. The CDR3 loop is CASSANRGTDTQYF. The CDR3 DNA reads TGTGCCAGCAGCGCCAACAGGGGTACAGATACGCAGTATTTT.

This chain connects TRBV6-2 or TRBV6-3 to TRBJ1-2; D is unresolved. The CDR3 is made up of 15 amino acids. Germline V lookup: CDR1 MNHEY, CDR2 SVGEGT. V was shortened by 2 bases and J by 2 bases, with 12 bases between the two germline ends. The CDR3 reads CASSYAGGRNYGYTF. CDR3 coding DNA: TGTGCCAGCAGTTACGCGGGAGGCCGGAACTATGGCTACACCTTC.

The chain carries TRBV19 and TRBJ2-5; TRBD1 might be the D (6 bases). CDR1 is LNHDA and CDR2 is SQIVND in the germline V gene (reference sequence). This CDR3 region has 17 residues. Deletions cut 6 bases from V and 1 base from J, with 21 bases between. The CDR3 sequence: CASSIYPAGQSQETQYF. The CDR3, as DNA: TGTGCCAGTAGCATATACCCCGCCGGACAGTCCCAAGAGACCCAGTACTTC. Variable domain in full (rest from reference TRBV19 and TRBJ2-5): DGGITQSPKYLFRKEGQNVTLSCEQNLNHDAMYWYRQDPGQGLRLIYYSQIVNDFQKGDIAEGYSVSREKKESFPLTVTSAQKNPTAFYLCASSIYPAGQSQETQYFGPGTRLLVL.